These 26 T cell receptor beta chains share one sample of origin, sequenced in a study of control samples from healthy donors and cancer patients. Method: immunoSEQ multiplex PCR; TCRdb's copy keeps in-frame clones and lacks some. Of fewer than 250,000 clones detected, roughly nine tenths appear once; the ten largest clones hold approximately 1.8%. The sequencing sample was made of blood. The receptors derive from a man aged 30 to 45 in good health.

The chain combines TRBV28 with TRBJ1-4, with no clear D. Trimming pared 0 bases from V and 8 bases from J, leaving 13 bases between. Germline CDR1 and CDR2: MDHEN and SYDVKM. This CDR3 region has 15 residues. This CDR3 reads CASSLWGGEGEKLFF. Written as DNA, the CDR3 is TGTGCCAGCAGTTTATGGGGCGGGGAGGGAGAAAAACTGTTTTTT.

This chain connects TRBV6-5 to TRBJ1-5; D is unclear. Germline CDR1 MNHEY, CDR2 SVGAGI. The V and J ends lost 5 bases and 9 bases respectively, with 14 bases between them. The CDR3 length is 13 residues. DNA of the CDR3: TGTGCCAGCAGTCCGGACGGTGTACGGCCCCAGCATTTT. The encoded protein is CASSPDGVRPQHF.

The chain is built from TRBV9 and TRBJ2-1, with 7 bases aligning to TRBD2. The V gene's germline CDR1 is SGDLS and CDR2 YYNGEE. With 2 bases clipped from V and 5 bases from J, the junction kept 4 bases outside the gene matches. The CDR3 sequence is 14 residues long. The CDR3 nucleotides read TGTGCCAGCAGCGTCAGCGGGGCGAACAATGAGCAGTTCTTC. Translating gives CASSVSGANNEQFF. Variable domain in full (rest from reference TRBV9 and TRBJ2-1): DSGVTQTPKHLITATGQRVTLRCSPRSGDLSVYWYQQSLDQGLQFLIQYYNGEERAKGNILERFSAQQFPDLHSELNLSSLELGDSALYFCASSVSGANNEQFFGPGTRLTVL.

The chain uses TRBV11-3 and TRBJ2-1; 7 bases match TRBD1. The CDR3 length is 16 residues. Looked up from germline, CDR1 is SGHNT and CDR2 is YENEEA. V dropped 5 bases and J dropped 0; count of bases not matched to a gene: 7. The CDR3 DNA follows: TGTGCCAGCAGCCAGGGACAGCCAAGCTCCTACAATGAGCAGTTCTTC. The encoded protein is CASSQGQPSSYNEQFF.

The rearrangement uses TRBV6-2 or TRBV6-3 and TRBJ1-5; D is uncertain. V gave up 4 bases and J gave up 6 bases, with 13 bases separating them. The CDR3 is 14 amino acids. Germline CDR1 MNHEY, CDR2 SVGEGT. The CDR3 nucleotides read TGTGCCAGCAGTTTGGGTTCCCTGTCTCAGCCCCAGCATTTT. It codes for CASSLGSLSQPQHF.

The chain employs TRBV2 and TRBJ1-5, with TRBD1 matching 9 bases. The CDR3 consists of 14 residues. Germline CDR1 and CDR2: SNHLY and FYNNEI. V dropped 4 bases and J dropped 6; count of bases not matched to a gene: 4. The CDR3 region has the DNA TGTGCCAGCAGTGGACAGGGGGGAGGTCAGCCCCAGCATTTT. Amino acid sequence: CASSGQGGGQPQHF.

J is TRBJ2-2 and V is TRBV20-1; 7 bases agree with TRBD1. Germline lookup yields CDR1 DFQATT and CDR2 SNEGSKA (reference sequence). CDR3 size: 15 residues. V gave up 3 bases and J gave up 2 bases; unmatched junction bases: 6. As DNA, the CDR3 is TGCAGTGCTAGTCCCGGGACAGTTAACACCGGGGAGCTGTTTTTT. Translation gives CSASPGTVNTGELFF.

In this sample, this clone turned up once. The rearrangement joins TRBV9 to TRBJ1-1; tentatively, D is TRBD1 (5 bases). Germline V CDR1 and CDR2: SGDLS, YYNGEE. Trimming removed 4 bases at V and 5 bases at J, with 12 bases between. This CDR3 region has 13 residues. The DNA of the CDR3 is TGTGCCAGCAGCCAGGGAGATGGGACTGAAGCTTTCTTT. This sequence encodes CASSQGDGTEAFF.

This clone was observed a few times. The rearrangement uses TRBV4-2 and TRBJ2-7; no firm D call. V dropped 0 bases and J dropped 2 bases, with 11 bases sitting between them. Germline values: CDR1 LGHNA, CDR2 YNFKEQ. The CDR3 has 15 amino acids. CDR3 region: CASSQESSVPYEQYF. CDR3 nucleotide sequence: TGTGCCAGCAGCCAAGAATCCTCGGTACCCTACGAGCAGTACTTC.

This chain connects TRBV2 to TRBJ2-7; 9 bases align to TRBD1. The CDR3 consists of 16 residues. Germline CDR1 is SNHLY and CDR2 is FYNNEI. J lost 2 bases, V lost 2 bases, and 7 bases had no gene match. The CDR3 DNA is TGTGCCAGCAGTGAACCCGGACAGGGGCAAACCTACGAGCAGTACTTC. Translated, it gives CASSEPGQGQTYEQYF. Full variable domain (outside the CDR3, taken from reference TRBV2 and TRBJ2-7): EPEVTQTPSHQVTQMGQEVILRCVPISNHLYFYWYRQILGQKVEFLVSFYNNEISEKSEIFDDQFSVERPDGSNFTLKIRSTKLEDSAMYFCASSEPGQGQTYEQYFGPGTRLTVT.

In DNA form, the CDR3 reads TGTGCCAGCAGCGCCCTGGGACAGGGGGCAGGTGAAAAACTGTTTTTT. Translating it yields CASSALGQGAGEKLFF. The chain uses TRBV9 and TRBJ1-4, with 12 bases that match TRBD1. CDR1 and CDR2 (germline): SGDLS, YYNGEE. The J segment lost 7 bases and the V segment lost 3 bases, leaving 7 bases of the junction unmatched. The length of the CDR3 is 16 residues. The whole variable domain, filled in from reference TRBV9 and TRBJ1-4, reads DSGVTQTPKHLITATGQRVTLRCSPRSGDLSVYWYQQSLDQGLQFLIQYYNGEERAKGNILERFSAQQFPDLHSELNLSSLELGDSALYFCASSALGQGAGEKLFFGSGTQLSVL.

This clone was picked up one time. Mismatch with germline at one junction end may stem from a read error. Different DNA sequences within this sample yield the same CDR3. The gene calls are TRBV19 and TRBJ1-3; D is uncertain. The CDR3 extends over 15 amino acids. In germline, CDR1 is LNHDA, CDR2 SQIVND (reference sequence). CDR3 nucleotide sequence: TGTGCCAGCAGTAGGGCCTCAGGCTCTGGAAACACCATATATTTT. Translating gives CASSRASGSGNTIYF.

The V and J genes are TRBV5-1 and TRBJ1-2; 8 positions agree with TRBD1. The CDR3 runs 14 residues. The V and J ends lost 6 bases and 4 bases, in that order; junction bases with no gene match: 8. Germline values: CDR1 SGHRS, CDR2 YFSETQ. CDR3 sequence (DNA): TGCGCCAGCAACAACCCGGGACAGGTCTATGGCTACACCTTC. This translates into CASNNPGQVYGYTF. The variable domain in full, with the rest retrieved from reference TRBV5-1 and TRBJ1-2, is KAGVTQTPRYLIKTRGQQVTLSCSPISGHRSVSWYQQTPGQGLQFLFEYFSETQRNKGNFPGRFSGRQFSNSRSEMNVSTLELGDSALYLCASNNPGQVYGYTFGSGTRLTVV.

The rearrangement uses TRBV25-1 and TRBJ1-4, with D possibly being TRBD1 (6 bases). The ends were cut back, 8 bases at V and 5 bases at J, with 12 bases in the middle. The CDR3 is made up of 13 amino acids. Germline CDR1 MGHDK, CDR2 SYGVNS. CDR3 DNA: TGTGCCAGCCAAGGACAGATAAATGAAAAACTGTTTTTT. Amino acids: CASQGQINEKLFF.

This clone is a singleton in its sample. The CDR3 coding sequence is TGTGCCAGCATGAAGGGTAACACTGAAGCTTTCTTT. Translation: CASMKGNTEAFF. The chain recombines TRBV6-6 with TRBJ1-1; D unresolved. Germline assignment: CDR1 MNHNY and CDR2 SVGAGI (reference sequence). V was clipped by 7 bases and J by 2 bases, with 8 bases between them. The CDR3 is 12 residues long.

This chain links TRBV9 with TRBJ1-3; D gene unclear. The length of the CDR3 is 17 residues. Germline V gene lookup returns CDR1 SGDLS and CDR2 YYNGEE. Trimming took 3 bases from V and 0 from J, leaving 16 bases between them. The CDR3, as DNA: TGTGCCAGCAGCGAAATAGGAGGACGGAGCTCTGGAAACACCATATATTTT. It yields the protein CASSEIGGRSSGNTIYF.

V is TRBV19 and J is TRBJ2-3, with 10 bases lining up with TRBD2. V shed 1 base and J 5 bases; nucleotides not matched to a gene: 9. This CDR3 has 17 residues. Germline CDR1 and CDR2: LNHDA and SQIVND (reference sequence). The CDR3 sequence: CASSIGSGGASGDTQYF. CDR3 nucleotide sequence: TGTGCCAGTAGTATAGGGAGCGGGGGGGCATCAGGAGATACGCAGTATTTT.

The chain couples TRBV6-1 to TRBJ1-1; D ambiguous. The germline V gene encodes CDR1 MNHNS and CDR2 SASEGT. The V and J ends lost 6 bases and 1 base respectively, with 3 bases between them. This CDR3 has 11 amino acids. The chain's CDR3 is CASSSNTEAFF. The CDR3 region has the DNA TGTGCCAGCAGCTCGAACACTGAAGCTTTCTTT.

The chain has TRBV5-5 and TRBJ2-7; D is possibly TRBD1 (6 bases). Germline values: CDR1 SGHKS, CDR2 YYEKEE (reference sequence). Trimming pared 5 bases from V and 1 base from J, leaving 13 bases between. This CDR3 has 14 residues. DNA for the CDR3: TGTGCCAGCAGATCGTACAGGGATTCCTACGAGCAGTACTTC. Its protein product is CASRSYRDSYEQYF.

V usage is TRBV6-2 or TRBV6-3 and J usage is TRBJ2-3; 7 nucleotides agree with TRBD2. The CDR3 extends over 17 amino acids. Trimming cost V 2 bases and J 1 base; bases outside gene matches: 9. Germline lookup yields CDR1 MNHEY and CDR2 SVGEGT. The CDR3 is CASSYGRRGSGTDTQYF. Written as DNA, the CDR3 is TGTGCCAGCAGTTACGGTCGGCGGGGGAGCGGCACAGATACGCAGTATTTT.

This chain links TRBV11-2 with TRBJ2-3; maybe TRBD2 (7 bases). Trimming removed 0 bases from V and 3 bases from J, with 13 bases in between. Germline CDR1 is SGHAT and CDR2 is FQNNGV. CDR3 length equals 16 residues. The CDR3 loop reads CASSLEEGGSTDTQYF. CDR3 coding DNA: TGTGCCAGCAGCTTAGAAGAGGGGGGGTCGACAGATACGCAGTATTTT.

The V gene is TRBV30, the J gene TRBJ1-1, with unresolved D. The CDR3 runs 13 residues. The germline gives CDR1 GTSNPN, CDR2 SVGIG (reference sequence). V lost 3 bases, J lost 4 bases, and 12 bases lay in between. The CDR3 spells CAWRPFLGTEAFF. CDR3 nucleotides: TGTGCCTGGAGACCCTTTTTGGGCACTGAAGCTTTCTTT.

This CDR3 reads CSASGGPGATDTQYF. The CDR3 coding sequence is TGCAGTGCTAGTGGGGGACCTGGGGCCACAGATACGCAGTATTTT. The V gene is TRBV20-1, the J gene TRBJ2-3; D may be TRBD1 or TRBD2 (5 bases each). The V gene's germline CDR1 is DFQATT and CDR2 SNEGSKA (reference sequence). This CDR3 is 15 amino acids long. Trimming left V 3 bases short and J 2 bases short, with 15 bases between.

The CDR3 region has the DNA TGTGCCTGGAGTACGGGACAGGTGGGGATCTACGGCTACACCTTC. Encoded protein: CAWSTGQVGIYGYTF. The chain links TRBV30 to TRBJ1-2, with 8 bases identical to TRBD1. This CDR3 contains 15 residues. Germline CDR1 and CDR2: GTSNPN and SVGIG (reference sequence). Unmatched junction bases numbered 13, after V lost 2 bases and J lost 8 bases.

The V and J genes are TRBV7-9 and TRBJ1-1; the D is unclear. The CDR3 is 13 residues long. Germline V lookup: CDR1 SEHNR, CDR2 FQNEAQ (reference sequence). Trimming stripped 5 bases from V and 3 bases from J, with 10 bases between. The CDR3 spells CASSRTKDTEAFF. The DNA of the CDR3 is TGTGCCAGCAGCCGTACGAAGGACACTGAAGCTTTCTTT.

The chain couples TRBV5-1 to TRBJ1-4; possible D gene TRBD1, 5 bases. The CDR3 is 14 residues long. Germline V lookup: CDR1 SGHRS, CDR2 YFSETQ. V was pared by 2 bases and J by 8 bases, with 13 bases between. The CDR3 nucleotides are TGCGCCAGCAGCTTTCAGGGCATGCCGGAAAAACTGTTTTTT. Translated, it gives CASSFQGMPEKLFF.